Reported below is one TCR beta chain. What it recognizes is unknown. These data are taken from a study of cytomegalovirus exposure and HLA in healthy donors. CDR1 is MNHEY, CDR2 SMNVEV, per germline (reference sequence). The germline V and J ends were trimmed by 6 bases and 0 bases, with 17 bases remaining between them. This CDR3 contains 16 residues. PCR amplification relied on 60 Vbeta primers (plus 13 Jbeta primers). Generated by immunoSEQ multiplex PCR, the TCRdb table keeps only in-frame clones and is missing some. This table has over 80,000 clones, about four fifths appearing once. Findings of the study overall: A cluster of highly shared sequence variants was likely a sequencing artifact. Presence/absence analyses rested on an assumption that sequencing depth was roughly uniform across donors. In a later analysis, DRB1 alleles had the most associated TCRs; HLA-C alleles the fewest.

The sequence was obtained from a woman aged 65 to 85 in good health and CMV-seropositive. The sample taken for sequencing was PBMCs. The chain employs TRBV27 and TRBJ1-1, with TRBD1 as a possible D gene (6 bases). The CDR3 region has the DNA TGTGCCAGCAGATCCATTCAGGGGCCGATGAACACTGAAGCTTTCTTT. This encodes CASRSIQGPMNTEAFF.